This paragraph reports one TCR beta chain. Its antigen is unknown. One end of the junction fails to match germline, which may point to a read error. The sample is drawn from a study of T cells in Graves' hyperthyroidism and ophthalmopathy. Study-level background: Blood from the periphery was taken at initial diagnosis, before any treatment.

Points from the study as a whole: With a median lead of around 5.9 months before onset, the model predicted ophthalmopathy.

Hyperthyroidism of Graves' type that showed no ophthalmopathy progression within 18 months was stable. Patients aged 18 to 65 had newly diagnosed hyperthyroidism that had lasted under 2 months. The germline V gene encodes CDR1 SGHDT and CDR2 YYEEEE. CDR3 length equals 14 residues. Using RNA transcripts as the source, TCR beta CDR3 regions were amplified. During a first-round RT-PCR of the TCR CDR3, the HTBI primer set was used. TCRdb ran MiXCR on the multiplex PCR reads and lists one entry per CDR3 protein. The table has a few hundred thousand distinct CDR3 sequences, more than 15% seen once. This TCR was recovered from a woman under 30 with Graves' hyperthyroidism. Input material: blood. V usage is TRBV5-6 and J usage is TRBJ1-6; no reliable D call. CDR3 region: CVSSLGQYNSPLHF. The CDR3 nucleotides read TGTGTCAGCAGCTTGGGTCAGTATAATTCACCCCTCCACTTT.